This paragraph reports one T cell receptor (beta chain). What it recognizes is unknown. This record belongs to a study of identical twins. Study-wide results and caveats: In drawing conclusions, the study used cross-sectional statistical analysis and did not follow the same donors.

After template switching added a universal primer site, the resulting cDNA carried unique molecular identifiers. TCRdb re-derived calls from the 5' RACE reads in MiXCR, one entry per CDR3 protein. The sample records 450,000 to 500,000 distinct CDR3 sequences, about 13% being singletons. Germline V gene data show CDR1 as SGHNT and CDR2 as YYREEE (reference sequence). The length of the CDR3 is 15 residues. V lost 4 bases and J lost 5; bases outside the gene matches: 9. These same data were also listed under a study on yellow fever vaccine responses in identical twins.

The rearrangement links TRBV5-4 to TRBJ2-5; 9 bases agree with TRBD2. The clonotype originates from a woman aged 18-29 years in good health. The sequenced sample consisted of CD4+ T cells sorted from blood. DNA for the CDR3: TGTGCCAGCAGCGATCGGACTAGCGTGGTTGAGACCCAGTACTTC. This gives the protein CASSDRTSVVETQYF.